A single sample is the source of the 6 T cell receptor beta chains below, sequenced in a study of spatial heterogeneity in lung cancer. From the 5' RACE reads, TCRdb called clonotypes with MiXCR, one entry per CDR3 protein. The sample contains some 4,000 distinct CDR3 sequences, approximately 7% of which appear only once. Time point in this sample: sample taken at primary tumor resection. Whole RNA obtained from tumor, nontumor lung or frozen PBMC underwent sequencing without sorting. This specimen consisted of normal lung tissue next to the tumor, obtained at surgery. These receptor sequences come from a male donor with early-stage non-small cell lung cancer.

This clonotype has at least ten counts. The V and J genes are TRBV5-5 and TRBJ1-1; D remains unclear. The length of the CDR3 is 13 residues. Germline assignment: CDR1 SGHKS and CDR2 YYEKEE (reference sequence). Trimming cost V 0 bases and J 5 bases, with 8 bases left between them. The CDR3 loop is CASSLAVETEAFF. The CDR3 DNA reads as TGTGCCAGCAGCTTGGCCGTCGAGACTGAAGCTTTCTTT.

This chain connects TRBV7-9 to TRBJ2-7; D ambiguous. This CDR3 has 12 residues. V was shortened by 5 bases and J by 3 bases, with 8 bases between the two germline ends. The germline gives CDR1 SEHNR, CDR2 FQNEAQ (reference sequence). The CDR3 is CASSPGIYEQYF. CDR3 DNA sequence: TGTGCCAGCAGCCCGGGTATCTACGAGCAGTACTTC.

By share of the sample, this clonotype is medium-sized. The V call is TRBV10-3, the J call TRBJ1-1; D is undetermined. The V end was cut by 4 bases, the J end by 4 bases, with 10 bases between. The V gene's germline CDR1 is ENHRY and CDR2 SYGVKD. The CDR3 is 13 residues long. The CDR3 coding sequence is TGTGCCATCAGTGTAATGGAAACCACTGAAGCTTTCTTT. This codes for CAISVMETTEAFF.

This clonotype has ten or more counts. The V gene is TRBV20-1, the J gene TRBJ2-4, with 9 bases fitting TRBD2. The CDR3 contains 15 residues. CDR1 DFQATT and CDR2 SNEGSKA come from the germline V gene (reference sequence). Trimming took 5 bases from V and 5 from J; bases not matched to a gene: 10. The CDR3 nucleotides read TGCAGTGCTGCCTTGGCGGGGGGGCCCGAAAACATTCAGTACTTC. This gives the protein CSAALAGGPENIQYF.

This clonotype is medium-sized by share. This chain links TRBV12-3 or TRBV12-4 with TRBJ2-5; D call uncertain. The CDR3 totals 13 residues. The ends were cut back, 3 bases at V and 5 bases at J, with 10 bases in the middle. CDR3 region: CASSLWGSETQYF. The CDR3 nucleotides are TGTGCCAGCAGTTTGTGGGGTAGCGAGACCCAGTACTTC.

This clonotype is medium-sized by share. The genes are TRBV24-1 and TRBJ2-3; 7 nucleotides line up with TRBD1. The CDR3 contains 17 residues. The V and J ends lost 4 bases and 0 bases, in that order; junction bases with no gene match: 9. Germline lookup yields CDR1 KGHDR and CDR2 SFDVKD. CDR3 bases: TGTGCCACCAGTGACCCTACACAGGGGTCTAGCACAGATACGCAGTATTTT. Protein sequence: CATSDPTQGSSTDTQYF.